This T cell receptor beta chain originates from a study of CD4 T cells in relation to SARS-CoV-2 and coronaviruses. Whole-study context: PBMCs were cultured with antigen for roughly nine days before TCR beta sequencing. General study points: This crossreactivity analysis covered spike protein alone, no other viral proteins.

Profiled with immunoSEQ multiplex PCR; TCRdb holds only in-frame clones, not every one. The sample records just under 30,000 clones, approximately 75% being singletons. To note about this clone: As yet, its antigen is unknown.

Before the COVID-19 pandemic, during about 2010-2018, CD4+ T cells were taken from unexposed donors. The cells were cultured for around ten days before CD4+ T cells were isolated. PBMCs were plated at roughly 2.1 million per well in IL-2-containing medium. This CDR3 has 13 residues. V gave up 3 bases and J gave up 0 bases, with 3 bases separating them. The chain recombines TRBV12-3 or TRBV12-4 with TRBJ1-5; no definite D call. The material sequenced was CD4+ T cells from PBMCs, cultured in vitro. This receptor was identified in a human donor in good health. The CDR3 loop reads CASSLGSNQPQHF. CDR3 in DNA: TGTGCCAGCAGTTTGGGTAGCAATCAGCCCCAGCATTTT.